This T cell receptor beta chain appears in the sequencing data of a study of blood T cell repertoires in COVID-19. In the source study's methods: Amplification with reference gene primers provided the estimates of nucleated cell counts. Repertoires were generated with immunoSEQ multiplex PCR, while TCRdb's copy carries only in-frame clones and drops some. The DNA gave D and trimming, while V, J and clone size come from that table. The table shows 250,000 to 300,000 clones, with 85% to 90% occurring only once. Germline lookup yields CDR1 SGHRS and CDR2 YFSETQ. V lost 6 bases to trimming and J lost 13 bases; unmatched junction nucleotides: 11. The CDR3 is 13 residues long.

The chain couples TRBV5-1 to TRBJ2-1; 9 bases line up with TRBD2. This clonotype was sampled from a man aged 18 to 35 who had recovered from COVID-19. Sequencing used PBMCs or T cells enriched from blood (not recorded which). The CDR3 bases are TGCGCCAGCACGCAAGGGGCGGGGGGGCCCCAGTTCTTC. It is translated as CASTQGAGGPQFF.